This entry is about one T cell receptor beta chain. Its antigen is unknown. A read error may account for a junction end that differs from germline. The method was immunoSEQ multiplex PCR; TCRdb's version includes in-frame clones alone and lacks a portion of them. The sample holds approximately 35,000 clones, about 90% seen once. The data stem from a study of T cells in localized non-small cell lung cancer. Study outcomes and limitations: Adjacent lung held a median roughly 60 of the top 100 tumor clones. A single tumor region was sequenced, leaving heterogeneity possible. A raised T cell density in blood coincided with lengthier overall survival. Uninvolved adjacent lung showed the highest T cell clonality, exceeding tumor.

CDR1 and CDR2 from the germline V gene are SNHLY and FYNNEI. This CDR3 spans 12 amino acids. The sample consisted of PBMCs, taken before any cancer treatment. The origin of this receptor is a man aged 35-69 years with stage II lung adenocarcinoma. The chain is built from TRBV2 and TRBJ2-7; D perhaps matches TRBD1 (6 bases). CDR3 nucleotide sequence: TGCGCCTCGATCACAGGGAACTACGAGCAGTACTTC. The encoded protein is CASITGNYEQYF.